Listed below are T cell receptor beta chains from one sample, sequenced in a study of response to subunit inactivated influenza vaccine. Via MiXCR, TCRdb re-called the RT-PCR reads, giving one row per CDR3 protein. Of 650,000 to 850,000 distinct CDR3 sequences listed, around 14% are singletons. Sequencing was performed on PBMCs from blood, taken around two weeks before vaccination. These receptor sequences come from a man in his forties or fifties who received an inactivated influenza vaccine. CDR3s include the opening cysteine and the closing phenylalanine or tryptophan. Each record gives: J gene, CDR3 length, D gene, V gene, clone size, CDR3 protein, CDR3 DNA. The D gene is left open where the match is weak. Part of the rows lack a size; the others show once, few, many or a class for expanded clones.

J gene: TRBJ2-7; CDR3 length: 16; D gene: TRBD1; V gene: TRBV7-2; clone size: few; CDR3 protein: CASSHRPGTGSYEQYF; CDR3 DNA: TGTGCCAGCAGCCACCGTCCCGGGACAGGGTCCTACGAGCAGTACTTC
J gene: TRBJ2-7; CDR3 length: 13; D gene: .; V gene: TRBV28; clone size: .; CDR3 protein: CASRGRRSYEQYF; CDR3 DNA: TGTGCCAGCAGGGGACGCCGCTCCTACGAGCAGTACTTC
J gene: TRBJ2-5; CDR3 length: 15; D gene: .; V gene: TRBV15; clone size: .; CDR3 protein: CATSRDGSGIETQYF; CDR3 DNA: TGTGCCACCAGCAGAGACGGGTCAGGAATTGAGACCCAGTACTTC
J gene: TRBJ1-1; CDR3 length: 12; D gene: .; V gene: TRBV18; clone size: .; CDR3 protein: CASSRAYAEAFF; CDR3 DNA: TGTGCCAGCTCACGGGCATATGCAGAAGCTTTCTTT
J gene: TRBJ2-1; CDR3 length: 14; D gene: TRBD2; V gene: TRBV12-3/TRBV12-4; clone size: .; CDR3 protein: CASSAGVGYNEQFF; CDR3 DNA: TGTGCCAGCAGCGCGGGGGTGGGGTACAATGAGCAGTTCTTC
J gene: TRBJ2-2; CDR3 length: 16; D gene: .; V gene: TRBV6-2/TRBV6-3; clone size: .; CDR3 protein: CASTVLGVLATGELFF; CDR3 DNA: TGTGCCAGCACGGTCCTGGGGGTCCTAGCGACCGGGGAGCTGTTTTTT
J gene: TRBJ2-3; CDR3 length: 18; D gene: TRBD2; V gene: TRBV12-3/TRBV12-4; clone size: .; CDR3 protein: CASSLASASGGSTDTQYF; CDR3 DNA: TGTGCCAGCAGTTTAGCCTCGGCTAGCGGGGGCAGCACAGATACGCAGTATTTT
J gene: TRBJ1-3; CDR3 length: 15; D gene: .; V gene: TRBV5-1; clone size: few; CDR3 protein: CASSLDREGGNTIYF; CDR3 DNA: TGCGCCAGCAGCTTGGACCGGGAAGGAGGAAACACCATATATTTT
J gene: TRBJ2-5; CDR3 length: 12; D gene: .; V gene: TRBV29-1; clone size: .; CDR3 protein: CSGEQGKETQYF; CDR3 DNA: TGCAGCGGAGAACAGGGTAAAGAGACCCAGTACTTC
J gene: TRBJ1-2; CDR3 length: 13; D gene: .; V gene: TRBV27; clone size: .; CDR3 protein: CASAPSDHYGYTF; CDR3 DNA: TGTGCCAGCGCCCCCTCTGACCACTATGGCTACACCTTC
J gene: TRBJ2-3; CDR3 length: 16; D gene: TRBD2; V gene: TRBV27; clone size: few; CDR3 protein: CASSPREEGGADTQYF; CDR3 DNA: TGTGCCAGCAGCCCCCGGGAGGAGGGCGGGGCAGATACGCAGTATTTT
J gene: TRBJ2-1; CDR3 length: 13; D gene: TRBD2; V gene: TRBV6-6; clone size: few; CDR3 protein: CAILAGPYNEQFF; CDR3 DNA: TGTGCCATCCTAGCGGGTCCATACAATGAGCAGTTCTTC
J gene: TRBJ1-2; CDR3 length: 15; D gene: TRBD1; V gene: TRBV5-1; clone size: .; CDR3 protein: CASSLESDRGYGYTF; CDR3 DNA: TGCGCCAGCAGCTTGGAATCGGACAGGGGCTATGGCTACACCTTC
J gene: TRBJ2-7; CDR3 length: 14; D gene: .; V gene: TRBV30; clone size: .; CDR3 protein: CAWRNPRSSYEQYF; CDR3 DNA: TGTGCCTGGAGGAACCCCAGGAGCTCCTACGAGCAGTACTTC
J gene: TRBJ2-5; CDR3 length: 15; D gene: .; V gene: TRBV28; clone size: few; CDR3 protein: CASSFGRGPQETQYF; CDR3 DNA: TGTGCCAGCAGTTTCGGCCGGGGGCCCCAAGAGACCCAGTACTTC
J gene: TRBJ1-4; CDR3 length: 15; D gene: TRBD1; V gene: TRBV20-1; clone size: few; CDR3 protein: CSAGQGASTNEKLFF; CDR3 DNA: TGCAGTGCGGGACAGGGGGCCTCAACTAATGAAAAACTGTTTTTT
J gene: TRBJ2-6; CDR3 length: 12; D gene: TRBD1; V gene: TRBV6-1; clone size: .; CDR3 protein: CASSATDRPLTF; CDR3 DNA: TGTGCCAGCAGTGCGACGGACAGGCCCCTGACTTTC
J gene: TRBJ2-2; CDR3 length: 13; D gene: TRBD2; V gene: TRBV20-1; clone size: few; CDR3 protein: CSARYGRDGELFF; CDR3 DNA: TGCAGTGCTAGATACGGGAGGGACGGGGAGCTGTTTTTT
J gene: TRBJ2-7; CDR3 length: 14; D gene: .; V gene: TRBV5-1; clone size: many; CDR3 protein: CASSIQGMSYEQYF; CDR3 DNA: TGCGCCAGCAGCATACAGGGAATGTCCTACGAGCAGTACTTC
J gene: TRBJ1-3; CDR3 length: 13; D gene: .; V gene: TRBV12-3/TRBV12-4; clone size: few; CDR3 protein: CASSGLGGNTIYF; CDR3 DNA: TGTGCCAGCAGTGGCCTTGGGGGAAACACCATATATTTT
J gene: TRBJ2-3; CDR3 length: 17; D gene: .; V gene: TRBV25-1; clone size: few; CDR3 protein: CASSEYIRGRGADTQYF; CDR3 DNA: TGTGCCAGCAGTGAATATATTCGTGGCAGGGGTGCGGATACGCAGTATTTT
J gene: TRBJ2-1; CDR3 length: 13; D gene: TRBD1; V gene: TRBV6-1; clone size: .; CDR3 protein: CAGLDRAYNEQFF; CDR3 DNA: TGTGCCGGGCTAGACAGGGCCTACAATGAGCAGTTCTTC
J gene: TRBJ2-5; CDR3 length: 15; D gene: .; V gene: TRBV12-3/TRBV12-4; clone size: few; CDR3 protein: CASRPEPGGGKTQYF; CDR3 DNA: TGTGCCAGCAGACCCGAGCCTGGGGGTGGGAAGACCCAGTACTTC
J gene: TRBJ1-1; CDR3 length: 15; D gene: TRBD1; V gene: TRBV28; clone size: .; CDR3 protein: CASRAGGQRNTEAFF; CDR3 DNA: TGTGCCAGCAGAGCCGGGGGACAGCGGAACACTGAAGCTTTCTTT